The 30 T cell receptor beta chains below all came from one sample that was sequenced in a study of shared clonotypes between healthy human individuals. Repertoires were generated with immunoSEQ multiplex PCR, while TCRdb's copy carries only in-frame clones and drops some. The sample carries approximately 1.5 million clones, about 98.5% recorded once. What was sequenced was naive CD4+ T cells sorted from blood. The subset: CD45RA+ positively selected. The receptors stem from a man aged 25-45 years in good health.

Concerning this clone: This sample also contains other DNA sequences that code for the same CDR3. The gene calls are TRBV6-5 and TRBJ1-1; D gene unclear. CDR1 MNHEY and CDR2 SVGAGI come from the germline V gene. The CDR3 totals 14 residues. Trimming pared 0 bases from V and 3 bases from J, leaving 8 bases between. The CDR3 DNA reads as TGTGCCAGCAGTTACTCGAGGAGAGACACTGAAGCTTTCTTT. This gives the protein CASSYSRRDTEAFF.

V usage is TRBV7-9 and J usage is TRBJ1-1; D ambiguous. The CDR3 has 13 amino acids. From germline, CDR1 is SEHNR and CDR2 FQNEAQ (reference sequence). V dropped 8 bases and J dropped 3 bases, with 13 bases sitting between them. The CDR3 sequence is CASGPGRHTEAFF. The CDR3 region has the DNA TGTGCCAGCGGGCCCGGGAGACACACTGAAGCTTTCTTT.

V and J are TRBV7-7 and TRBJ2-1; 11 bases map to TRBD2. CDR3 size: 15 residues. Per germline, CDR1 SSHAT and CDR2 FNYEAQ (reference sequence). The V and J ends lost 5 bases and 5 bases, in that order; junction bases with no gene match: 5. CDR3 sequence (DNA): TGTGCCAGCAGCCCACTAGCGGGAGTAAACAATGAGCAGTTCTTC. Protein sequence: CASSPLAGVNNEQFF.

This clone was counted once. V usage is TRBV7-9 and J usage is TRBJ1-5, with no clear D. Trimming cost V 1 base and J 6 bases, with 7 bases left between them. CDR1 is SEHNR, CDR2 FQNEAQ, per germline (reference sequence). The CDR3 is 13 residues long. The CDR3 DNA follows: TGTGCCAGCAGCTTAGATAATGTTCAGCCCCAGCATTTT. It yields the protein CASSLDNVQPQHF.

The V gene is TRBV2, the J gene TRBJ2-5, with 12 bases lining up with TRBD2. The CDR3 has 16 amino acids. From germline, CDR1 is SNHLY and CDR2 FYNNEI. V was pared by 3 bases and J by 2 bases, with 4 bases of the junction left unmatched. The CDR3 region is CASSEVGLAGQETQYF. In DNA, the CDR3 is TGTGCCAGCAGTGAGGTTGGACTAGCGGGACAAGAGACCCAGTACTTC.

The chain couples TRBV5-8 to TRBJ2-3; TRBD1 or TRBD2 may be the D gene (5 bases each). CDR1 and CDR2 from the germline V gene are SGHTS and YDEGEE. This CDR3 has 17 residues. V lost 5 bases to trimming and J lost 0 bases, with 19 bases between them. CDR3 region: CASSLKRGGLSTDTQYF. The CDR3 nucleotides read TGTGCCAGCAGTCTCAAACGGGGCGGGCTTAGCACAGATACGCAGTATTTT.

The V gene is TRBV28, the J gene TRBJ2-3; TRBD1 aligns across 9 bases. The CDR3 is 20 residues long. The ends lost 4 bases at V and 6 bases at J; junction bases unmatched: 23. Germline-derived CDR1 and CDR2 are MDHEN and SYDVKM. The CDR3 nucleotides read TGTGCCAGCAGTTCGTTTTGGTTAGGGGGGTCGGGACAGGGTCTGGATACGCAGTATTTT. Protein: CASSSFWLGGSGQGLDTQYF.

The CDR3 coding sequence is TGTGCCATCAGTGACCCAGACAGGAGACTTGCAACTAATGAAAAACTGTTTTTT. Translation: CAISDPDRRLATNEKLFF. The genes are TRBV10-3 and TRBJ1-4; possible D gene TRBD1, 6 bases. V was shortened by 3 bases and J by 0 bases, with 17 bases between the two germline ends. Germline CDR1 ENHRY, CDR2 SYGVKD. The length of the CDR3 is 18 residues.

The V and J genes are TRBV7-9 and TRBJ1-3, with D possibly being TRBD1 (6 bases). The germline gives CDR1 SEHNR, CDR2 FQNEAQ (reference sequence). The CDR3 runs to 17 residues. V was pared by 7 bases and J by 1 base, with 20 bases between. CDR3 DNA sequence: TGTGCCAGCACCGAAAATTTAGGGGGGGAGTCTGGAAACACCATATATTTT. Encoded protein: CASTENLGGESGNTIYF.

The chain is built from TRBV28 and TRBJ2-3; 10 bases line up with TRBD2. Germline V CDR1 and CDR2: MDHEN, SYDVKM. The junction had 9 bases not matched to a gene; V was cut back by 9 bases and J by 6 bases. The CDR3 is made up of 14 amino acids. In DNA form, the CDR3 reads TGTGCCAGTTCTAGCGGGAGTGCCGTCGATACGCAGTATTTT. It encodes CASSSGSAVDTQYF. The complete variable domain, with remaining parts taken from reference TRBV28 and TRBJ2-3, reads DVKVTQSSRYLVKRTGEKVFLECVQDMDHENMFWYRQDPGLGLRLIYFSYDVKMKEKGDIPEGYSVSREKKERFSLILESASTNQTSMYLCASSSGSAVDTQYFGPGTRLTVL.

For the CDR3, the DNA is TGTGCCAGCAGCCAAGCGGTAGACCGAACGGGCAATGAGCAGTTCTTC. It translates to CASSQAVDRTGNEQFF. The J gene is TRBJ2-1, the V gene TRBV4-2; the D is unclear. CDR1 is LGHNA, CDR2 YNFKEQ, per germline. The CDR3 has 16 amino acids. V shed 1 base and J shed 6 bases, with 16 bases lying between them.

The rearrangement links TRBV5-4 to TRBJ2-1, with 7 positions matching TRBD2. CDR1 is SGHNT and CDR2 is YYREEE in the germline V gene (reference sequence). The ends lost 1 base at V and 2 bases at J; junction bases unmatched: 12. This CDR3 spans 18 amino acids. The CDR3 bases are TGTGCCAGCAGCTTGTTTGGGGGAGGGCCTATCGCCTACAATGAGCAGTTCTTC. Residues: CASSLFGGGPIAYNEQFF.

This chain uses TRBV5-4 with TRBJ2-1; 11 nucleotides agree with TRBD2. Germline CDR1 SGHNT, CDR2 YYREEE (reference sequence). Trimming took 3 bases from V and 2 from J; bases not matched to a gene: 4. CDR3 length equals 16 residues. The DNA for the CDR3 is TGTGCCAGCAGCTCGCTAGCGGGAGGTGCCTACAATGAGCAGTTCTTC. The encoded protein is CASSSLAGGAYNEQFF.

This clone was detected once. The same CDR3 also results from other DNA sequences found in this sample. The chain recombines TRBV7-2 with TRBJ2-5, with 7 bases matching TRBD1. The CDR3 totals 14 residues. CDR1 is SGHTA, CDR2 FQGNSA, per germline. After removal of 3 bases from V and 1 base from J, the junction contained 2 bases not matched to a gene. The CDR3 coding sequence is TGTGCCAGCAGCTTTGGGACAGTCCAAGAGACCCAGTACTTC. Encoded protein: CASSFGTVQETQYF.

In DNA, the CDR3 is TGTGCCAGCAGCAGAGACAGGGGTAGTGAAGCTTTCTTT. It encodes CASSRDRGSEAFF. The rearrangement joins TRBV28 to TRBJ1-1; 8 nucleotides align to TRBD1. V was pared by 6 bases and J by 7 bases, with 7 bases of the junction left unmatched. The CDR3 extends over 13 amino acids. Germline CDR1 and CDR2: MDHEN and SYDVKM.

The gene calls are TRBV4-3 and TRBJ1-4, with 7 bases fitting TRBD1. This CDR3 region has 19 residues. Per germline, CDR1 LGHNA and CDR2 YSLEER. V was clipped by 0 bases and J by 0 bases; unmatched bases: 10. The CDR3 here is CASSQDPAGTVSTNEKLFF. CDR3 DNA sequence: TGCGCCAGCAGCCAAGATCCGGCAGGGACAGTTTCAACTAATGAAAAACTGTTTTTT.

About this clone: Other nucleotide sequences in the sample specify the same CDR3. The chain links TRBV9 to TRBJ1-1; weak D call: TRBD1 (5 bases). The CDR3 length is 15 residues. V lost 0 bases to trimming and J lost 3 bases, with 12 bases between them. Per germline, CDR1 SGDLS and CDR2 YYNGEE. For the CDR3, the DNA is TGTGCCAGCAGCGTAGCGGGATTGGGGGACACTGAAGCTTTCTTT. This codes for CASSVAGLGDTEAFF. Variable domain in full (rest from reference TRBV9 and TRBJ1-1): DSGVTQTPKHLITATGQRVTLRCSPRSGDLSVYWYQQSLDQGLQFLIQYYNGEERAKGNILERFSAQQFPDLHSELNLSSLELGDSALYFCASSVAGLGDTEAFFGQGTRLTVV.

The chain's CDR3 is CASSYGADYEQYF. In DNA, the CDR3 is TGTGCCAGCAGTTATGGGGCCGACTACGAGCAGTACTTC. J is TRBJ2-7 and V is TRBV6-6; maybe TRBD1 (5 bases). This CDR3 is 13 amino acids long. V was cut by 3 bases and J by 3 bases, with 9 bases left in between. Germline values: CDR1 MNHNY, CDR2 SVGAGI (reference sequence).

V usage is TRBV14 and J usage is TRBJ2-2; unclear D gene. V dropped 0 bases and J dropped 1 base, with 9 bases sitting between them. Germline values: CDR1 SGHDN, CDR2 FVKESK. The CDR3 extends over 16 amino acids. The CDR3 nucleotides read TGTGCCAGCAGCCAAGACCGCGACTGGAACACCGGGGAGCTGTTTTTT. Translating gives CASSQDRDWNTGELFF.

J is TRBJ2-7 and V is TRBV19; D uncertain. The germline gives CDR1 LNHDA, CDR2 SQIVND (reference sequence). There are 15 residues in the CDR3. Trimming pared 1 base from V and 0 bases from J, leaving 10 bases between. The CDR3 reads CASSIVGAGSYEQYF. In nucleotides, the CDR3 is TGTGCCAGTAGTATAGTCGGAGCAGGCTCCTACGAGCAGTACTTC.

This clone was counted a single time. The rearrangement uses TRBV6-5 and TRBJ1-1; 8 positions match TRBD1. The CDR3 covers 14 residues. The germline V gene has CDR1 MNHEY and CDR2 SVGAGI. V trimming: 4 bases; J trimming: 4 bases; junction bases outside the gene matches: 5. The CDR3 sequence: CASSSDRVGTEAFF. CDR3 nucleotides: TGTGCCAGCAGTTCGGACAGGGTGGGCACTGAAGCTTTCTTT.

This rearrangement joins TRBV2 to TRBJ1-2, with TRBD1 as a possible D gene (5 bases). Germline V CDR1 and CDR2: SNHLY, FYNNEI. Deletions cut 0 bases from V and 8 bases from J, with 10 bases between. The CDR3 consists of 13 residues. The chain's CDR3 is CASSEALGTGYTF. DNA of the CDR3: TGTGCCAGCAGTGAAGCGCTTGGGACCGGCTACACCTTC. The full variable domain, completed using reference TRBV2 and TRBJ1-2, is EPEVTQTPSHQVTQMGQEVILRCVPISNHLYFYWYRQILGQKVEFLVSFYNNEISEKSEIFDDQFSVERPDGSNFTLKIRSTKLEDSAMYFCASSEALGTGYTFGSGTRLTVV.

The V and J genes are TRBV11-2 and TRBJ2-3; 9 bases agree with TRBD2. There are 13 residues in the CDR3. The germline gives CDR1 SGHAT, CDR2 FQNNGV. V shed 4 bases and J 4 bases; nucleotides not matched to a gene: 0. CDR3 in DNA: TGTGCCAGCAGCTGGACTAGCGCAGATACGCAGTATTTT. Translating it yields CASSWTSADTQYF.

The chain employs TRBV5-5 and TRBJ2-7; D might be TRBD1 (6 bases). The CDR3 is 13 amino acids. Per germline, CDR1 SGHKS and CDR2 YYEKEE (reference sequence). V was trimmed by 6 bases and J by 1 base, leaving 11 bases between them. In DNA, the CDR3 is TGTGCCAGCATCGACAGGTTTTCCTACGAGCAGTACTTC. Protein sequence: CASIDRFSYEQYF.

This clone was picked up one time. This chain links TRBV7-9 with TRBJ2-2; 11 nucleotides align to TRBD2. The V gene end was trimmed by 1 base and the J gene end by 5 bases; junction bases not matched to a gene: 12. This CDR3 has 19 residues. Germline values: CDR1 SEHNR, CDR2 FQNEAQ (reference sequence). CDR3 nucleotides: TGTGCCAGCAGCTTAGTAGTGCTAGCGGGAGGCCGGAAAACCGGGGAGCTGTTTTTT. This codes for CASSLVVLAGGRKTGELFF.

This clone was seen only once. The J gene is TRBJ2-2, the V gene TRBV28; D is ambiguous. V was clipped by 5 bases and J by 4 bases, with 8 bases between them. Looked up from germline, CDR1 is MDHEN and CDR2 is SYDVKM. This CDR3 region has 13 residues. CDR3 coding DNA: TGTGCCAGCAGTCTTCCCTTCACCGGGGAGCTGTTTTTT. It is translated as CASSLPFTGELFF. Full variable domain (missing parts from reference TRBV28 and TRBJ2-2): DVKVTQSSRYLVKRTGEKVFLECVQDMDHENMFWYRQDPGLGLRLIYFSYDVKMKEKGDIPEGYSVSREKKERFSLILESASTNQTSMYLCASSLPFTGELFFGEGSRLTVL.

V and J are TRBV6-5 and TRBJ2-7, with a possible D match to TRBD2 (5 bases). Per the germline V gene, CDR1 is MNHEY and CDR2 is SVGAGI. This CDR3 region has 14 residues. Trimming took off 8 bases at V and 6 bases at J, with 20 bases between the two ends. This CDR3 is CASLGGQEVREQYF. CDR3 coding DNA: TGTGCCAGCCTGGGTGGGCAGGAGGTTCGCGAGCAGTACTTC.

The V and J genes are TRBV10-1 and TRBJ2-7, with TRBD1 as a possible D gene (7 bases). Germline V gene lookup returns CDR1 WNHNN and CDR2 SYGVQD (reference sequence). The CDR3 length is 15 residues. V lost 3 bases, J lost 7 bases, and 19 bases lay in between. CDR3 sequence reads: CASSESGGSPREQYF. The DNA of the CDR3 is TGCGCCAGCAGTGAATCAGGGGGGTCCCCTCGGGAGCAGTACTTC.

The chain recombines TRBV7-9 with TRBJ2-6, with D possibly called TRBD1 or TRBD2 (6 bases each). V lost 1 base to trimming and J lost 4 bases, with 8 bases between them. Germline assignment: CDR1 SEHNR and CDR2 FQNEAQ (reference sequence). This CDR3 region has 15 residues. This CDR3 reads CASSLEGGGANVLTF. CDR3 in DNA: TGTGCCAGCAGCTTAGAGGGGGGCGGGGCCAACGTCCTGACTTTC.

The chain carries TRBV5-1 and TRBJ1-5, with D possibly TRBD1 on 5 matching bases. The CDR3 runs to 14 residues. V lost 4 bases, J lost 5 bases, and 13 bases lay in between. Germline V gene sequence: CDR1 SGHRS, CDR2 YFSETQ. The CDR3 loop reads CASSHGTADQPQHF. CDR3 in DNA: TGCGCCAGCAGCCACGGGACCGCCGATCAGCCCCAGCATTTT.